One sample yielded the 2 T cell receptor beta chains listed below, sequenced in a study of cytomegalovirus exposure and HLA in healthy donors. This PCR relied on a set of 60 Vbeta primers and 13 Jbeta primers. Sequencing used immunoSEQ multiplex PCR; TCRdb keeps in-frame clones, though not all of them. This repertoire shows about 160,000 clones, 70% to 80% found once; its top ten account for 0.7% to 0.85%. Sequencing was done on a sample of PBMCs. Receptors were obtained from a female donor in good health and CMV-seronegative.

As for this clone: At one end, the junction sequence differs from germline, possibly due to a read error. Within the sample, other DNA sequences also encode this same CDR3. The chain uses TRBV6-4 and TRBJ2-1, with no clear D. The length of the CDR3 is 15 residues. Germline CDR1 is MRHNA and CDR2 is SNTAGT. For the CDR3, the DNA is TGTGCCAGTAGTGACTCGGCCGACTCCAACAATGAGCAGTTCTTC. This gives the protein CASSDSADSNNEQFF.

The CDR3 reads CASSPIGGQETQYF. The CDR3 region has the DNA TGTGCCAGCAGCCCAATCGGGGGGCAAGAGACCCAGTACTTC. This chain links TRBV7-3 with TRBJ2-5, with TRBD2 matching 7 bases. The CDR3 is made up of 14 amino acids. Germline V gives CDR1 SGHTA, CDR2 FQGTGA. The V segment lost 5 bases and the J segment 2 bases; nucleotides outside the gene matches: 5.